This TCR beta chain was sequenced in a study of CD8+CD57+ T cells in acquired aplastic anemia. Overall study: Roughly 9.8 million reads, on average, were obtained for CD4+ cells from healthy donors. Regarding the study as a whole: Levels of CD8+ Simpson's diversity were not significantly distinct in patients versus controls. Both patients and controls carried the same twenty-nine CD8+ CDR3 sequences.

Germline V gene sequence: CDR1 DFQATT, CDR2 SNEGSKA (reference sequence). V shed 6 bases and J shed 2 bases, with 10 bases lying between them. This CDR3 spans 12 amino acids. A note on this clonotype: Its antigen remains unidentified.

Using genomic DNA as the template, TCR beta VDJ and CDR3 profiling was carried out. MiXCR, applied by TCRdb to the reads, yields one record per CDR3 protein. Of 200,000 to 250,000 distinct CDR3 sequences in the sample, 30% to 40% were seen once. The chain carries TRBV20-1 and TRBJ2-5; D is unclear. The origin of this receptor is a human donor in good health, serving as a control. Sequenced: sorted CD4+, CD8+, or CD8+CD57+ T cells (not recorded which) from PBMCs. In DNA, the CDR3 is TGCAGTGCCAGCAGCTCGCAAGAGACCCAGTACTTC. It specifies CSASSSQETQYF.